The 24 T cell receptor beta chains below all came from one sample that was sequenced in a study of beta chain features in type 1 diabetes. Every isolated RNA sample was fully reverse transcribed, so sequencing captured expressed TCRB transcripts. The table came from immunoSEQ multiplex PCR; TCRdb's copy has only in-frame clones and leaves some out. The table shows some 100,000 clones, with 40% occurring only once. Sequencing was performed on stem cell memory CD4+ T cells from blood. The receptor source for this set is a woman in her late teens or twenties in good health.

The J gene is TRBJ2-1, the V gene TRBV20-1; TRBD2 might be the D (6 bases). This CDR3 has 11 amino acids. CDR1 DFQATT and CDR2 SNEGSKA come from the germline V gene (reference sequence). Trimming stripped 5 bases from V and 6 bases from J, with 8 bases between. The CDR3 reads CSARRANEQFF. Written as DNA, the CDR3 is TGCAGTGCTCGGAGGGCCAATGAGCAGTTCTTC.

This clone was detected only a few times. The rearrangement joins TRBV7-9 to TRBJ1-1; a weak D match, TRBD1 (5 bases). Germline-derived CDR1 and CDR2 are SEHNR and FQNEAQ (reference sequence). The CDR3 has 12 amino acids. Trimming took 5 bases from V and 7 from J, leaving 11 bases between them. The CDR3 sequence is CASSRQGFEAFF. The CDR3 DNA follows: TGTGCCAGCAGCCGGCAGGGCTTTGAAGCTTTCTTT.

This clone has a handful of counts. J is TRBJ2-6 and V is TRBV11-3, with 11 bases aligning to TRBD2. The length of the CDR3 is 19 residues. J lost 0 bases, V lost 2 bases, and 6 bases had no gene match. Germline V gene lookup returns CDR1 SGHNT and CDR2 YENEEA. The CDR3 spells CASSLYGLAGDSGANVLTF. CDR3 DNA: TGTGCCAGCAGCTTATATGGACTAGCGGGCGACTCTGGGGCCAACGTCCTGACTTTC. Complete variable domain (other parts from reference TRBV11-3 and TRBJ2-6): EAGVVQSPRYKIIEKKQPVAFWCNPISGHNTLYWYLQNLGQGPELLIRYENEEAVDDSQLPKDRFSAERLKGVDSTLKIQPAELGDSAVYLCASSLYGLAGDSGANVLTFGAGSRLTVL.

A few counts support this clone. The genes are TRBV6-5 and TRBJ1-1, with 10 bases that match TRBD1. From germline, CDR1 is MNHEY and CDR2 SVGAGI. With 0 bases clipped from V and 4 bases from J, the junction kept 5 bases outside the gene matches. The CDR3 totals 16 residues. CDR3 sequence: CASSYSKGQGITEAFF. The CDR3 coding sequence is TGTGCCAGCAGTTACTCGAAGGGACAGGGGATCACTGAAGCTTTCTTT.

The rearrangement links TRBV7-9 to TRBJ2-7; TRBD1 agrees at 9 bases. Germline lookup yields CDR1 SEHNR and CDR2 FQNEAQ (reference sequence). The V segment lost 3 bases and the J segment 2 bases; nucleotides outside the gene matches: 2. The CDR3 is made up of 14 amino acids. Written as DNA, the CDR3 is TGTGCCAGCAGCTTCCGGGACAGGGCCTACGAGCAGTACTTC. The encoded protein is CASSFRDRAYEQYF.

The chain joins TRBV25-1 to TRBJ2-2; weak D call: TRBD1 (6 bases). There are 16 residues in the CDR3. Germline values: CDR1 MGHDK, CDR2 SYGVNS. The germline V and J ends were trimmed by 3 bases and 0 bases, with 11 bases remaining between them. CDR3 loop: CASSERPGANTGELFF. In DNA form, the CDR3 reads TGTGCCAGCAGTGAGCGACCAGGGGCGAACACCGGGGAGCTGTTTTTT.

The chain combines TRBV14 with TRBJ2-1, with 15 bases aligning to TRBD2. The CDR3 extends over 17 amino acids. Germline V CDR1 and CDR2: SGHDN, FVKESK. V lost 0 bases, J lost 7 bases, and 4 bases stayed unmatched. The chain's CDR3 is CASSQDFGTSGRNEQFF. CDR3 sequence (DNA): TGTGCCAGCAGCCAAGACTTTGGGACTAGCGGGAGGAATGAGCAGTTCTTC.

In this sample, this clone turned up once. This chain joins TRBV6-5 and TRBJ1-1, with TRBD1 as a possible D gene (5 bases). The CDR3 loop spans 14 amino acids. V dropped 7 bases and J dropped 4 bases, with 16 bases sitting between them. Germline loops: CDR1 MNHEY, CDR2 SVGAGI. DNA of the CDR3: TGTGCCAGCACCATCCTTCCGGGGGGCACTGAAGCTTTCTTT. Its protein product is CASTILPGGTEAFF.

V and J are TRBV6-6 and TRBJ2-7; D gene ambiguous. Trimming cost V 10 bases and J 4 bases, with 11 bases left between them. CDR3 size: 11 residues. Germline V gives CDR1 MNHNY, CDR2 SVGAGI (reference sequence). The CDR3 region is CATRTGYEQYF. As DNA, the CDR3 is TGTGCCACCCGAACGGGTTACGAGCAGTACTTC.

V gene TRBV7-9 combines with J gene TRBJ1-1; the D is unclear. The germline V gene has CDR1 SEHNR and CDR2 FQNEAQ (reference sequence). V dropped 5 bases and J dropped 0 bases, with 13 bases sitting between them. This CDR3 spans 15 amino acids. For the CDR3, the DNA is TGTGCCAGCAGCCCACCTTTAGCTCTGAACACTGAAGCTTTCTTT. This sequence encodes CASSPPLALNTEAFF.

This clone has a handful of counts. The DNA of the CDR3 is TGTGCCAGCAGTTTCCGGTTGAACACTGAAGCTTTCTTT. Amino acids: CASSFRLNTEAFF. The V and J genes are TRBV28 and TRBJ1-1; D gene uncertain. V lost 3 bases and J lost 0, with 5 bases in between. This CDR3 is 13 amino acids long. Germline loops: CDR1 MDHEN, CDR2 SYDVKM.

The chain joins TRBV28 to TRBJ2-7; 9 bases match TRBD1. The V gene's germline CDR1 is MDHEN and CDR2 SYDVKM. CDR3 length equals 13 residues. Unmatched junction bases numbered 7, after V lost 7 bases and J lost 6 bases. The CDR3, as DNA: TGTGCCAGCAATTGGGACAGGGAAGGCGAGCAGTACTTC. It yields the protein CASNWDREGEQYF.

The sample holds a few counts of this clone. The chain couples TRBV4-1 to TRBJ2-7, with 11 positions matching TRBD2. The ends lost 2 bases at V and 5 bases at J; junction bases unmatched: 14. This CDR3 spans 18 amino acids. Germline lookup yields CDR1 MGHRA and CDR2 YSYEKL. The CDR3, as DNA: TGCGCCAGCAGCCAACATACCTTAGCGGGAGGGCCCCCCAACGAGCAGTACTTC. Protein sequence: CASSQHTLAGGPPNEQYF.

This rearrangement joins TRBV5-1 to TRBJ2-5, with no clear D. The CDR3 is 12 residues long. V was clipped by 7 bases and J by 4 bases, with 11 bases between them. CDR1 is SGHRS, CDR2 YFSETQ, per germline. CDR3 nucleotides: TGCGCCAGCCGTCAGTCATCAGAGACCCAGTACTTC. Protein product: CASRQSSETQYF.

V gene TRBV28 combines with J gene TRBJ1-2; no clear D. The CDR3 runs 13 residues. Deletions cut 7 bases from V and 2 bases from J, with 11 bases between. Germline values: CDR1 MDHEN, CDR2 SYDVKM. For the CDR3, the DNA is TGTGCCAGCATCGGGTCAGAGAACTATGGCTACACCTTC. It yields the protein CASIGSENYGYTF.

The rearrangement joins TRBV7-8 to TRBJ2-7; 9 positions match TRBD1. This CDR3 has 13 residues. The V gene end was trimmed by 5 bases and the J gene end by 6 bases; junction bases not matched to a gene: 5. The germline V gene encodes CDR1 SGHVS and CDR2 FQNEAQ. The CDR3 sequence: CASSRDRVSEQYF. The CDR3 DNA follows: TGTGCCAGCAGCCGGGACAGGGTAAGCGAGCAGTACTTC.

The V and J genes are TRBV4-3 and TRBJ2-2, with D hard to call. This CDR3 is built from 14 residues. The V end was cut by 4 bases, the J end by 6 bases, with 12 bases between. Germline loops: CDR1 LGHNA, CDR2 YSLEER. The CDR3 spells CASSPSMRAGELFF. The CDR3 region has the DNA TGCGCCAGCAGCCCCTCGATGCGCGCCGGGGAGCTGTTTTTT.

The chain employs TRBV28 and TRBJ2-3; 8 bases line up with TRBD2. In germline, CDR1 is MDHEN, CDR2 SYDVKM. The CDR3 has 15 residues. The J segment lost 4 bases and the V segment lost 4 bases, leaving 7 bases of the junction unmatched. The CDR3 nucleotides read TGTGCCAGCAGTTCGGGAGGGAGAGGCCCAGATACGCAGTATTTT. Amino acid sequence: CASSSGGRGPDTQYF.

This clone was detected a few times. This CDR3 is CASSPRQPTRHEQFF. In nucleotides, the CDR3 is TGTGCCAGCAGCCCCCGACAGCCGACCCGCCATGAGCAGTTCTTC. This rearrangement joins TRBV27 to TRBJ2-1; D perhaps matches TRBD1 (5 bases). V was shortened by 6 bases and J by 8 bases, with 20 bases between the two germline ends. CDR1 MNHEY and CDR2 SMNVEV come from the germline V gene (reference sequence). The CDR3 loop spans 15 amino acids.

This clone showed up just a few times. The chain recombines TRBV18 with TRBJ1-5, with TRBD1 identical over 10 bases. Trimming removed 3 bases from V and 7 bases from J; junction bases left unmatched: 3. The CDR3 length is 14 residues. Germline-derived CDR1 and CDR2 are KGHSH and LQKENI. DNA of the CDR3: TGTGCCAGCTCACCCGGGACAGGGGCGCAGCCCCAGCATTTT. Protein: CASSPGTGAQPQHF. Full variable domain (remainder filled in from reference TRBV18 and TRBJ1-5): NAGVMQNPRHLVRRRGQEARLRCSPMKGHSHVYWYRQLPEEGLKFMVYLQKENIIDESGMPKERFSAEFPKEGPSILRIQQVVRGDSAAYFCASSPGTGAQPQHFGDGTRLSIL.

This sequence joins TRBV7-8 and TRBJ1-1, with D possibly TRBD1 on 5 matching bases. V was shortened by 1 base and J by 5 bases, with 11 bases between the two germline ends. The CDR3 covers 14 residues. CDR1 and CDR2 (germline): SGHVS, FQNEAQ. CDR3 sequence: CASSLGRVTTEAFF. The CDR3 coding sequence is TGTGCCAGCAGCTTAGGCAGGGTCACAACTGAAGCTTTCTTT.

The CDR3 sequence: CASSFLAGAVDEQFF. The CDR3 bases are TGCGCCAGCAGCTTCCTAGCGGGAGCAGTGGATGAGCAGTTCTTC. The chain carries TRBV5-1 and TRBJ2-1, with 10 positions matching TRBD2. The CDR3 consists of 15 residues. CDR1 SGHRS and CDR2 YFSETQ come from the germline V gene. V gave up 2 bases and J gave up 8 bases; unmatched junction bases: 7.

The chain carries TRBV10-2 and TRBJ2-7; 8 bases align to TRBD1. Germline V gene lookup returns CDR1 WSHSY and CDR2 SAAADI. The CDR3 length is 13 residues. The V gene end was trimmed by 4 bases and the J gene end by 2 bases; junction bases not matched to a gene: 1. In DNA form, the CDR3 reads TGCGCCAGCAGTGGACAGGGGCCCTACGAGCAGTACTTC. Residues: CASSGQGPYEQYF.

This chain uses TRBV5-1 with TRBJ2-3, with D possibly matching TRBD2 (6 bases). V lost 3 bases and J 2 bases, leaving 7 bases between the germline ends. There are 13 residues in the CDR3. Per germline, CDR1 SGHRS and CDR2 YFSETQ. CDR3 in amino acids: CASSSGDTDTQYF. For the CDR3, the DNA is TGCGCCAGCAGCTCGGGGGACACAGATACGCAGTATTTT.